The sequence of this T cell receptor beta chain was determined in a study of control samples from healthy donors and cancer patients. TCRdb's copy holds only in-frame clones and misses some; the assay was immunoSEQ multiplex PCR. The sample shows under 200,000 clones, about 94% of them seen only once. This clone was detected only once. This CDR3 is built from 16 residues. With 0 bases clipped from V and 5 bases from J, the junction kept 5 bases outside the gene matches. Germline assignment: CDR1 SGHNT and CDR2 YYREEE (reference sequence). What was sequenced was blood. J is TRBJ2-5 and V is TRBV5-4, with 12 bases identical to TRBD2. The sequence was obtained from a woman in her 30s in good health. CDR3 sequence (DNA): TGTGCCAGCAGCTTGGATCTAGCGGGAGGGTGGGAGACCCAGTACTTC. Translating it yields CASSLDLAGGWETQYF.